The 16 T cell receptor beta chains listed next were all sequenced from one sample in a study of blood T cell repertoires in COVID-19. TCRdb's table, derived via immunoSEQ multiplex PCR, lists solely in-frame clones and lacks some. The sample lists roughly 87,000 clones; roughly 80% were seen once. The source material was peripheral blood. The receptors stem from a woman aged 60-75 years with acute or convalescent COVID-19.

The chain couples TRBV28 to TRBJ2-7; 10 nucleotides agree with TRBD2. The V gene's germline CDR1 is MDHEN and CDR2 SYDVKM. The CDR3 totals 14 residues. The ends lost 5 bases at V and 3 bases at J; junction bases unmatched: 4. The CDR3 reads CASSGAGGGYEQYF. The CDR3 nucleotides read TGTGCCAGCAGTGGAGCGGGGGGGGGCTACGAGCAGTACTTC.

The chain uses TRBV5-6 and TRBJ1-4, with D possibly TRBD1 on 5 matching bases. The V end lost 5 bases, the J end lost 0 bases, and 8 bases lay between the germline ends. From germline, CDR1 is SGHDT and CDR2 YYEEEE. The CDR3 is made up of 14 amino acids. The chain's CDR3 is CASRGLTTNEKLFF. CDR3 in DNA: TGTGCCAGCAGGGGACTGACAACTAATGAAAAACTGTTTTTT.

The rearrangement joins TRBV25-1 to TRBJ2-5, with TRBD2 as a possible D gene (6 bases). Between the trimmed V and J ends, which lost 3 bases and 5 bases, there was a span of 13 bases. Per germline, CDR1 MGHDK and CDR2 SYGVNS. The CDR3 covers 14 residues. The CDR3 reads CASSDPGAMETQYF. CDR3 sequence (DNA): TGTGCCAGCAGTGACCCGGGAGCGATGGAGACCCAGTACTTC.

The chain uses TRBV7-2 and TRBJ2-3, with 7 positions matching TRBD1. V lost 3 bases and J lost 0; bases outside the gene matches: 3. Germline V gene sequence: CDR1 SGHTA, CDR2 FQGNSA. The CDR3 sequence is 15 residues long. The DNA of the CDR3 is TGTGCCAGCAGCTTGGACAGGTCTAGCACAGATACGCAGTATTTT. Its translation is CASSLDRSSTDTQYF.

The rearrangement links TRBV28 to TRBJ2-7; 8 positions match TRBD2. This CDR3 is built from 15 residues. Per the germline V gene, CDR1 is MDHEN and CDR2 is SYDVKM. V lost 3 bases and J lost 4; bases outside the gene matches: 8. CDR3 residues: CASSFSRRGVYEQYF. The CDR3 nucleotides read TGTGCCAGCAGTTTTAGTAGGCGGGGGGTTTACGAGCAGTACTTC.

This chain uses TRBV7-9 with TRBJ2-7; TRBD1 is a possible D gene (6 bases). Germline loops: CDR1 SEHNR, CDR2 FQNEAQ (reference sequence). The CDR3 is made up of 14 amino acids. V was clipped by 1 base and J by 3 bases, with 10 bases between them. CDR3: CASSLGGGYYEQYF. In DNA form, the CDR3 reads TGTGCCAGCAGCTTAGGTGGGGGCTACTACGAGCAGTACTTC.

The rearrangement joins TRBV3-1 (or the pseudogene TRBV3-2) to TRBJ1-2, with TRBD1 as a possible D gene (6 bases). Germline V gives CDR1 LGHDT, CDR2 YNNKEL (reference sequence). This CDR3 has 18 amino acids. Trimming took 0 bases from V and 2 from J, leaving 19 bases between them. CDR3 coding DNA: TGTGCCAGCAGCCAAGATAGATGGGGGGGCAGAGGGAACTATGGCTACACCTTC. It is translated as CASSQDRWGGRGNYGYTF.

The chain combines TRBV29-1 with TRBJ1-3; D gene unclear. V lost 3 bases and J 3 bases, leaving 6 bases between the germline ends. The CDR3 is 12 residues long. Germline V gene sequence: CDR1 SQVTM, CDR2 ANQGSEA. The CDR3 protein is CSVDAHGNTIYF. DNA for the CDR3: TGCAGCGTTGACGCGCATGGAAACACCATATATTTT.

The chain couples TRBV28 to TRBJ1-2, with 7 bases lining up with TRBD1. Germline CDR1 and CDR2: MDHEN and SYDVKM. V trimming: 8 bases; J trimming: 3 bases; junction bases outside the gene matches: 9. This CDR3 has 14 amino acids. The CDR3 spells CASLNPGQHYGYTF. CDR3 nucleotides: TGTGCCAGCCTCAACCCGGGACAGCACTATGGCTACACCTTC.

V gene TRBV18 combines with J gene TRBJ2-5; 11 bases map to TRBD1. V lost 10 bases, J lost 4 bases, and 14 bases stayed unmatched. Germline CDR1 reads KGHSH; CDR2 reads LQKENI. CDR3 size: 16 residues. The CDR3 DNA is TGTGCCACCAACCGGGACAGGGGGATCGGAGGAGAGACCCAGTACTTC. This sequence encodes CATNRDRGIGGETQYF.

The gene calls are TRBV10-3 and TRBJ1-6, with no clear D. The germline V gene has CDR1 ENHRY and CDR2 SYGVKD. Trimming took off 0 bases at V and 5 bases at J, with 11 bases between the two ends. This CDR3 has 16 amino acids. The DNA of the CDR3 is TGTGCCATCAGTGAGTCGCGGGCCACAGATAATTCACCCCTCCACTTT. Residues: CAISESRATDNSPLHF.

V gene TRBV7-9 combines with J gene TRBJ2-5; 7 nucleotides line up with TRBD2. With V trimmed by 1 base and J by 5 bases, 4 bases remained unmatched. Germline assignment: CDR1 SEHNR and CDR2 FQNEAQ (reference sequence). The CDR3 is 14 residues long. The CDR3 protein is CASSLGTRMETQYF. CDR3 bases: TGTGCCAGCAGCTTAGGGACTAGGATGGAGACCCAGTACTTC.

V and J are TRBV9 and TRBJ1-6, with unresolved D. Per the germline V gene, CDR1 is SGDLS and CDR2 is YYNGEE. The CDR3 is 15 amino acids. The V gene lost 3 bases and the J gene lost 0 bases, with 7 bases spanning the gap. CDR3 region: CASSGLSSYNSPLHF. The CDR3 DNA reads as TGTGCCAGCAGCGGGTTGAGCTCCTATAATTCACCCCTCCACTTT.

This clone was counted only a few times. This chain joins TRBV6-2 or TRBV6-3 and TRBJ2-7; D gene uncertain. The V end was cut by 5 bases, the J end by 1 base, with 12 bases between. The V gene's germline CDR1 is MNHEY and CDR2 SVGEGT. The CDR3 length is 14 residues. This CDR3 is CASSRWAVSYEQYF. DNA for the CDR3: TGTGCCAGCAGTCGTTGGGCAGTTTCCTACGAGCAGTACTTC.

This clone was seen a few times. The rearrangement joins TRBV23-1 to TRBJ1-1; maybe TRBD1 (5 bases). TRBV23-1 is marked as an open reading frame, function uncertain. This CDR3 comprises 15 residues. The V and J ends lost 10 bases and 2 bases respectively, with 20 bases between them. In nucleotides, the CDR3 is TGCGCCATCCACCCCCGTGAGACAGTTAACACTGAAGCTTTCTTT. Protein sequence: CAIHPRETVNTEAFF.

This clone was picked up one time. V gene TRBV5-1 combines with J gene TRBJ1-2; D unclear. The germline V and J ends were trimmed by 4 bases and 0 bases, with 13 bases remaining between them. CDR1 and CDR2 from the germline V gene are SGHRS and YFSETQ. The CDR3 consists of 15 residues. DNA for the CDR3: TGCGCCAGCAGCCCCTCCACGGGGTCTAACTATGGCTACACCTTC. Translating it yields CASSPSTGSNYGYTF.